This TCR beta chain was recovered during a study of T cell changes during pregnancy in multiple sclerosis (dated by TCRdb to between 2017 and 2020). Broadly, across the study: The study looked at changes in the T cell repertoire across pregnancy in women with multiple sclerosis.

Library creation used the immunoSEQ multiplex PCR assay. As stored in TCRdb, this immuneACCESS dataset retains in-frame rearrangements with V and J assigned. A fraction of the clones does not appear; measured against another copy, unresolved V genes explain less than half of the discrepancy, and the remainder lacks a known reason. In all, the sample holds 100,000 or so clones, and about 93% of those were seen once. 4.3% of the sample lies in the top ten. Measured from the cysteine to the phenylalanine, the CDR3 is 15 residues long. Here the CDR3 DNA is all that survives: 45 bases in frame from base 1. For CDR1 and CDR2, the germline V gene lists MNHEY and SVGAGI. V has 7 bases trimmed and J has 4 bases trimmed; junction bases matching no gene number 12. In the case of this clone: No cognate antigen has been identified for it. Base quality data are lacking; no much larger clone is found one base away.

Here the chain combines TRBV6-5 and TRBJ2-7; 8 central nucleotides agree with TRBD1. This receptor was identified in a female donor with multiple sclerosis, enrolled in a pregnancy study. The sequencing used peripheral blood, collected in the first trimester of pregnancy. The encoded CDR3 is CASTYSRTGMYEQYF. The DNA sequence is TGTGCCAGCACCTACTCCCGGACAGGGATGTACGAGCAGTACTTC.